These T cell receptor beta chains were read from a single sample in a study of OX40 agonist ivuxolimab in advanced cancers. Measured with immunoSEQ multiplex PCR; TCRdb has only the in-frame clones, and not every one. The sample has about 22,000 clones, roughly nine tenths seen once. This specimen consisted of CD4+ or CD8+ T cells sorted from blood, obtained in a trial of the OX40 agonist ivuxolimab. The receptors originated from an adult with an advanced solid tumor such as melanoma, head and neck, liver or kidney cancer. The CDR3 runs from the conserved cysteine through the conserved F or W. Clone size appears in some rows only: once, few, many, or a class for an expanded clone.

j_call clone_size v_call cdr3_aa
TRBJ2-2 . TRBV7-6 CASSLEGSDTGELFF
TRBJ2-4 . TRBV19 CASSIWQEVLAKNIQYF
TRBJ2-7 few TRBV11-3 CASSLDRLAGVDEQYF
TRBJ2-1 . TRBV7-9 CASIPTGSPHNEQFF
TRBJ2-7 . TRBV6-6 CASLGPAYEQYF
TRBJ2-5 . TRBV6-1 CASRLGETQYF
TRBJ2-3 . TRBV4-1 CASSQEQGAGDTQYF
TRBJ1-5 once TRBV4-1 CASSPRGPQPQHF
TRBJ1-1 . TRBV28 CASSTYRKGNTEAFF
TRBJ2-1 . TRBV7-3 CASSFRSPGLRGNEQFF
TRBJ1-3 . TRBV28 CASSLQSGNTIYF
TRBJ2-1 . TRBV7-2 CASSRSYSEQFF
TRBJ1-2 . TRBV7-4 CASSSRMNGYTF
TRBJ2-7 . TRBV5-6 CASSLGSGSYEQYF
TRBJ2-5 . TRBV9 CASSPGGGSWETQYF
TRBJ2-7 . TRBV19 CASSIASGEQYF
TRBJ2-7 . TRBV27 CASSLSRRTGNEQYF
TRBJ2-5 . TRBV7-2 CASSSGETQYF
TRBJ2-5 . TRBV27 CASSFADKETQYF
TRBJ1-1 . TRBV11-3 CASSTDRGYTEAFF
TRBJ2-7 few TRBV27 CASSLSDRGRSHEQYF
TRBJ1-5 . TRBV28 CASRQDQPQHF
TRBJ1-5 . TRBV2 CASSEGFLLADNQPQHF
TRBJ1-5 . TRBV5-4 CASSRAGQGSNQPQHF
TRBJ2-1 . TRBV30 CAWDGYDEQFF
TRBJ1-4 once TRBV25-1 CASSEYREEKLFF
TRBJ1-4 . TRBV19 CASRLGEKLFF
TRBJ2-7 . TRBV28 CASSFRGTEQYF
TRBJ1-5 few TRBV27 CASSLMGNQPQHF
TRBJ1-4 . TRBV9 CASSDSGVGQKLFF
TRBJ2-1 . TRBV5-5 CASSPSILAGDEQFF
TRBJ1-5 . TRBV27 CASSLASGGYNQPQHF
TRBJ2-7 medium-sized TRBV5-4 CASSQRDGTYEQYF
TRBJ2-1 . TRBV11-3 CASSGRDSYYNEQFF
TRBJ1-1 . TRBV21-1 CASTLQDRERCCEAFF
TRBJ1-3 . TRBV7-6 CASSLSGRRTGNTIYF
. . TRBV9 CASSVGDRAYEQYF
TRBJ2-7 . TRBV7-9 CASGGSSYEQYF
TRBJ2-7 once TRBV11-3 CASSPRGGTYEQYF
TRBJ2-1 . TRBV11-2 CASSFWDRRYNEQFF
TRBJ2-1 . TRBV13 CASSSANEQFF
TRBJ2-2 . TRBV9 CASSAQGESGELFF
TRBJ2-7 once TRBV9 CASSVDYRDYEQYF
TRBJ2-1 . TRBV28 CASSLVASGIDNEQFF
TRBJ2-7 . TRBV19 CASSTMDSPRDEQYF
. . TRBV28 CASSGLRGKQFF
TRBJ2-7 . TRBV6-1 CASRRDYEQYF
TRBJ2-7 . TRBV30 CAWSWKRYYEQYF
TRBJ2-5 . TRBV5-4 CASSLLRVQETQYF
TRBJ1-2 . TRBV5-1 CASSLAVGGYGYTF
TRBJ1-2 . TRBV28 CAGSFRSLGRARNGYTF
TRBJ2-3 . TRBV15 CATSRKGLGSGDTQYF
TRBJ2-7 . TRBV27 CASSLTLGLAGVYEQYF
TRBJ2-7 . TRBV7-6 CASSPAGYEQYF
TRBJ2-5 . TRBV2 CASSDLGQQETQYF
TRBJ2-1 few TRBV4-1 CASSQGDPTGEQFF
TRBJ1-2 . TRBV10-2 CASSADSRENGYTF